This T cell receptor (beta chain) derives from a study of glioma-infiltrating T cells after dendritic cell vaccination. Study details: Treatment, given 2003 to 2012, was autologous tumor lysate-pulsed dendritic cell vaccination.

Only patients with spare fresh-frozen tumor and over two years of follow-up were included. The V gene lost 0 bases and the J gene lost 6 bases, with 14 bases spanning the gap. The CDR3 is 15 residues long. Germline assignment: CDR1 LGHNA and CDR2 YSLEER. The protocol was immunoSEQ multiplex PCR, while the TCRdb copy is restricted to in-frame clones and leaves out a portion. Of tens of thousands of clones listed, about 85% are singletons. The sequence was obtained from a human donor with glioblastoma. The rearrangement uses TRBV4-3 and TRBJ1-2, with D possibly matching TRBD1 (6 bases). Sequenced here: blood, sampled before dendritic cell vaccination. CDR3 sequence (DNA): TGCGCCAGCAGCCAAGAGACAGGCAGGGTGGATGGCTACACCTTC. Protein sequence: CASSQETGRVDGYTF.